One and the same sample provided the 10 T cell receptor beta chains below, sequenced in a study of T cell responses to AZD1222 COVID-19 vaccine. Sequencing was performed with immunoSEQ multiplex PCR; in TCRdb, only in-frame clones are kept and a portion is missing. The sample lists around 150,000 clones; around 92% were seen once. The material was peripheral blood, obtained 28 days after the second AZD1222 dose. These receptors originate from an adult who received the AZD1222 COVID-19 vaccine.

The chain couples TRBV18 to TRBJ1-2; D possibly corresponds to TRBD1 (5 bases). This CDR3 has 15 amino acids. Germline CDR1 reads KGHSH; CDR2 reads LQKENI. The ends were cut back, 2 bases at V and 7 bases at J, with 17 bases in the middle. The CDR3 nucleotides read TGTGCCAGCTCACCATCGGGAGGGGCGCAGCGTGGCTACACCTTC. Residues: CASSPSGGAQRGYTF.

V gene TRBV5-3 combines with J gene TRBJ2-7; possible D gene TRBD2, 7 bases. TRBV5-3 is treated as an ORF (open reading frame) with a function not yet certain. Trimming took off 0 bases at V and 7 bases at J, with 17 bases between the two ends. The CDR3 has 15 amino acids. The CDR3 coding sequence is TGTGCCAGAAGCTTGGCCGGGGGGCCAGGGGATGAGCAGTACTTC. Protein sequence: CARSLAGGPGDEQYF.

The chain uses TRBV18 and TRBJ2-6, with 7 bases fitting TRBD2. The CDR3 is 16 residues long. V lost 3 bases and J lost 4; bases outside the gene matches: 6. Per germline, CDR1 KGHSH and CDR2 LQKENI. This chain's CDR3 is CASSPSGELGANVLTF. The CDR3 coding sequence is TGTGCCAGCTCACCGAGCGGGGAGTTAGGGGCCAACGTCCTGACTTTC.

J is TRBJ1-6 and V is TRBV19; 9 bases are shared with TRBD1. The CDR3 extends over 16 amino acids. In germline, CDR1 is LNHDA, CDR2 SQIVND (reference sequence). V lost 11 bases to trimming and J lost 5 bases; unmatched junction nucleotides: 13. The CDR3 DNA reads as TGTGCCTCTCAGGGGGGGACAGGGAAAGATAATTCACCCCTCCACTTT. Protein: CASQGGTGKDNSPLHF.

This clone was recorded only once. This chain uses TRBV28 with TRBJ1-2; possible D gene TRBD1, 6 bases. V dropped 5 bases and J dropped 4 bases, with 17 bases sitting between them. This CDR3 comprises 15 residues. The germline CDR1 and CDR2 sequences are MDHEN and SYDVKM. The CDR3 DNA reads TGTGCCAGCAGTGCCCAAATGACAGGACTCTATGGCTACACCTTC. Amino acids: CASSAQMTGLYGYTF.

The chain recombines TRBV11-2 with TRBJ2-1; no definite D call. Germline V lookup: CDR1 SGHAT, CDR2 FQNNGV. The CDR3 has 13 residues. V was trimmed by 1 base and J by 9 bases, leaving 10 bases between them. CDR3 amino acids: CASSLGGSIEQFF. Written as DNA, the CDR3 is TGTGCCAGCAGCTTAGGTGGCAGTATTGAGCAGTTCTTC. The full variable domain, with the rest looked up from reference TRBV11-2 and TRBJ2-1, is EAGVAQSPRYKIIEKRQSVAFWCNPISGHATLYWYQQILGQGPKLLIQFQNNGVVDDSQLPKDRFSAERLKGVDSTLKIQPAKLEDSAVYLCASSLGGSIEQFFGPGTRLTVL.

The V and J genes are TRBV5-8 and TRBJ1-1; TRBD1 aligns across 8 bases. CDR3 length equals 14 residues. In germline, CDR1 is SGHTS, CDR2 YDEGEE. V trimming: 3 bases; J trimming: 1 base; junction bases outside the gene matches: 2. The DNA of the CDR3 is TGTGCCAGCAGCTGGGGGACAGGGAACACTGAAGCTTTCTTT. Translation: CASSWGTGNTEAFF.

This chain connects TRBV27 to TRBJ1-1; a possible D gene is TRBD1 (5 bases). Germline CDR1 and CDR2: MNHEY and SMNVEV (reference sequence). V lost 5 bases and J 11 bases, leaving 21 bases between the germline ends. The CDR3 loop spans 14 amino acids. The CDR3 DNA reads TGTGCCAGCAGTCCTTTTCGGGACCGAAAGAGGGCTTTCTTT. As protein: CASSPFRDRKRAFF.

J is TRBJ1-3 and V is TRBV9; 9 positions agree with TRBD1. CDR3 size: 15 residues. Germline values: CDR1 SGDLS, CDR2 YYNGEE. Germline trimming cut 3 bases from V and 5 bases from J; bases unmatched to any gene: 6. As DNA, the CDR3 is TGTGCCAGCAGCGGAAGTGGGACAGGGCGAAACACCATATATTTT. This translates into CASSGSGTGRNTIYF. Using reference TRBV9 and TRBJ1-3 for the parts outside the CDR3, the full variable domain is DSGVTQTPKHLITATGQRVTLRCSPRSGDLSVYWYQQSLDQGLQFLIQYYNGEERAKGNILERFSAQQFPDLHSELNLSSLELGDSALYFCASSGSGTGRNTIYFGEGSWLTVV.

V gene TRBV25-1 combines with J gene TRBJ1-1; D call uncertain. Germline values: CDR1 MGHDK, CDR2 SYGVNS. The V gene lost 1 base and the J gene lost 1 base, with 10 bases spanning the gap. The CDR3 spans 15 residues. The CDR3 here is CASSELSGENTEAFF. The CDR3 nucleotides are TGTGCCAGCAGTGAATTATCCGGCGAGAACACTGAAGCTTTCTTT.